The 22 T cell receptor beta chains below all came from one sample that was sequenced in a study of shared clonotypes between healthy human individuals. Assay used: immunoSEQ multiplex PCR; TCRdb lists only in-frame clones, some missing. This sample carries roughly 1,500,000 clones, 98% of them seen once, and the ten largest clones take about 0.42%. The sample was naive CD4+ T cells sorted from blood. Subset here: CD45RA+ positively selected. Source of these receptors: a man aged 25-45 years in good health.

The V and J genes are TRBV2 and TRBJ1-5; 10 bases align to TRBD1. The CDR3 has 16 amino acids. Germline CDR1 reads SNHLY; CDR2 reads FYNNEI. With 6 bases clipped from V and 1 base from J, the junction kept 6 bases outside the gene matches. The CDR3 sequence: CASRALTGGSNQPQHF. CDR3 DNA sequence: TGTGCCAGCAGAGCCCTGACAGGGGGCAGCAATCAGCCCCAGCATTTT.

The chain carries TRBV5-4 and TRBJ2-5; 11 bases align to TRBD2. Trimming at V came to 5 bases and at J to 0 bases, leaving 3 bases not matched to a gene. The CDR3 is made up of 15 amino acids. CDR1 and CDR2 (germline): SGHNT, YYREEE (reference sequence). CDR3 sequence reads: CASRGLAEYQETQYF. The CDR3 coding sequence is TGTGCCAGCAGGGGACTAGCGGAGTACCAAGAGACCCAGTACTTC.

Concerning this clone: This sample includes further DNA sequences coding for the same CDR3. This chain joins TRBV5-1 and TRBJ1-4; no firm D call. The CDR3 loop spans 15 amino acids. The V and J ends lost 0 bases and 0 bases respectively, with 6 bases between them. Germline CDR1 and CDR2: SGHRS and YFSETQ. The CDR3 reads CASSLGVATNEKLFF. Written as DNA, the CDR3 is TGCGCCAGCAGCTTGGGAGTTGCAACTAATGAAAAACTGTTTTTT.

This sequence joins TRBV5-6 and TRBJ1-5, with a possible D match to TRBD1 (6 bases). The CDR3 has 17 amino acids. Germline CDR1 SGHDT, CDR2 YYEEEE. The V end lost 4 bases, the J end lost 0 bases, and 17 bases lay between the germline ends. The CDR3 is CASSLGGQLYSNQPQHF. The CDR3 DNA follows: TGTGCCAGCAGCCTGGGAGGACAGCTATATAGCAATCAGCCCCAGCATTTT.

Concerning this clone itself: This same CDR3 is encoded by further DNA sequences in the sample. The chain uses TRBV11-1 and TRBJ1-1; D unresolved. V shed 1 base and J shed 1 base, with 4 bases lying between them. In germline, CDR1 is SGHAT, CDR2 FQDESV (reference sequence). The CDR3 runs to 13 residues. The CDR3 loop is CASSLDGNTEAFF. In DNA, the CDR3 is TGTGCCAGCAGCTTAGACGGGAACACTGAAGCTTTCTTT. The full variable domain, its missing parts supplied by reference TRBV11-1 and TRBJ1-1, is EAEVAQSPRYKITEKSQAVAFWCDPISGHATLYWYRQILGQGPELLVQFQDESVVDDSQLPKDRFSAERLKGVDSTLKIQPAELGDSAMYLCASSLDGNTEAFFGQGTRLTVV.

CDR3 sequence: CASRTGRNQPQHF. In DNA, the CDR3 is TGTGCCAGCAGGACAGGGCGCAATCAGCCCCAGCATTTT. The rearrangement links TRBV2 to TRBJ1-5; the match to TRBD1 covers 7 bases. V dropped 6 bases and J dropped 2; count of bases not matched to a gene: 1. The CDR3 totals 13 residues. Germline loops: CDR1 SNHLY, CDR2 FYNNEI. Looking up the rest from reference TRBV2 and TRBJ1-5 gives the full variable domain: EPEVTQTPSHQVTQMGQEVILRCVPISNHLYFYWYRQILGQKVEFLVSFYNNEISEKSEIFDDQFSVERPDGSNFTLKIRSTKLEDSAMYFCASRTGRNQPQHFGDGTRLSIL.

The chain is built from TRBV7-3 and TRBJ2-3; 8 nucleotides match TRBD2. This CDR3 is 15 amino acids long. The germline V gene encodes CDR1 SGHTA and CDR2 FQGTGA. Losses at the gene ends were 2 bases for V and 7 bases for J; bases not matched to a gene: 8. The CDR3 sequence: CASSLYERETYTQYF. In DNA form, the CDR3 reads TGTGCCAGCAGCTTATACGAGCGGGAGACATATACGCAGTATTTT. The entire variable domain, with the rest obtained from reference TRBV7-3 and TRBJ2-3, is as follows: GAGVSQTPSNKVTEKGKYVELRCDPISGHTALYWYRQSLGQGPEFLIYFQGTGAADDSGLPNDRFFAVRPEGSVSTLKIQRTERGDSAVYLCASSLYERETYTQYFGPGTRLTVL.

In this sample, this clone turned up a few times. CDR3 nucleotide sequence: TGTGCCAGCAGTTGGAAGGGGTTAGGCTCCTACGAGCAGTACTTC. As protein: CASSWKGLGSYEQYF. The rearrangement links TRBV27 to TRBJ2-7; D possibly corresponds to TRBD1 (5 bases). From germline, CDR1 is MNHEY and CDR2 SMNVEV (reference sequence). The CDR3 has 15 amino acids. V dropped 4 bases and J dropped 0 bases, with 13 bases sitting between them.

The CDR3 here is CSVDSLWGNTDTQYF. In DNA, the CDR3 is TGCAGCGTTGACTCGTTATGGGGGAACACAGATACGCAGTATTTT. The J gene is TRBJ2-3, the V gene TRBV29-1; perhaps D is TRBD1 or TRBD2 (5 bases each). Trimming shortened V by 3 bases and J by 2 bases, and 15 bases separated the two germline ends. Germline V gene sequence: CDR1 SQVTM, CDR2 ANQGSEA. The CDR3 extends over 15 amino acids.

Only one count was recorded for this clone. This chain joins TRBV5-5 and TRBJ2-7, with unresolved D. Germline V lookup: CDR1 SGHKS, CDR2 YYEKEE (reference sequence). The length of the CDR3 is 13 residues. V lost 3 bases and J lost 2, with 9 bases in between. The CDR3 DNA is TGTGCCAGCAGCTCAAATGTCCCCTACGAGCAGTACTTC. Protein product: CASSSNVPYEQYF.

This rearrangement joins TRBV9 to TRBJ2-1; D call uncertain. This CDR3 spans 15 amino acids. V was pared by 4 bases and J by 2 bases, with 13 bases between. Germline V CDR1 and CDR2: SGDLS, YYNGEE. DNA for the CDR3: TGTGCCAGCAGCCCACGATATGACCCCTACAATGAGCAGTTCTTC. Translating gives CASSPRYDPYNEQFF.

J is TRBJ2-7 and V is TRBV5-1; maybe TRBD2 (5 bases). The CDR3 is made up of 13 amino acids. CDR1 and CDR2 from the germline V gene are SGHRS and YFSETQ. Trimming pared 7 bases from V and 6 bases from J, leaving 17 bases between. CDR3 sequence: CASRPNLEGEQYF. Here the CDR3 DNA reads TGCGCCAGCCGCCCTAACCTCGAGGGCGAGCAGTACTTC. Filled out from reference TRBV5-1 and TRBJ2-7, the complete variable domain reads KAGVTQTPRYLIKTRGQQVTLSCSPISGHRSVSWYQQTPGQGLQFLFEYFSETQRNKGNFPGRFSGRQFSNSRSEMNVSTLELGDSALYLCASRPNLEGEQYFGPGTRLTVT.

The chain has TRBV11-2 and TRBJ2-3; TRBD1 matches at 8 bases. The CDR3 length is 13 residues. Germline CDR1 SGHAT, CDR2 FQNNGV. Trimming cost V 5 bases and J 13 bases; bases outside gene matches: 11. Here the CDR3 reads CASSLRRGTGEYF. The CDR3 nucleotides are TGTGCCAGCAGCCTTCGCAGGGGGACAGGAGAGTATTTT.

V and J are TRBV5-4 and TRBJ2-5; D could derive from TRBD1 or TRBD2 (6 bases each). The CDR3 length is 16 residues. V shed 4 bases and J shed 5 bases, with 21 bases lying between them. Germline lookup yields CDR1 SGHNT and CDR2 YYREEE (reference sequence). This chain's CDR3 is CASSPPGLLRGETQYF. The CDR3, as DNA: TGTGCCAGCAGCCCGCCGGGACTCCTAAGGGGGGAGACCCAGTACTTC.

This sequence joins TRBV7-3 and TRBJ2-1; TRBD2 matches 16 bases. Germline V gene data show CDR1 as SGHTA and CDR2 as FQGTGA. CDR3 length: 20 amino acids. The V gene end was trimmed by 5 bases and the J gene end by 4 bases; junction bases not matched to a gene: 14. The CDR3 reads CASSRRGLAGGLEQYNEQFF. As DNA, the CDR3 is TGTGCCAGCAGCCGCCGGGGACTAGCGGGAGGGCTAGAACAGTACAATGAGCAGTTCTTC.

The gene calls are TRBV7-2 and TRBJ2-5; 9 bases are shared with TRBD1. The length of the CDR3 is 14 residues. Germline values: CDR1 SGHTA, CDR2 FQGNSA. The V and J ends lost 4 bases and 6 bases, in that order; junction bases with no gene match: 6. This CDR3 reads CASSYDRGGKTQYF. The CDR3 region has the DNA TGTGCCAGCAGCTACGACAGGGGGGGAAAGACCCAGTACTTC.

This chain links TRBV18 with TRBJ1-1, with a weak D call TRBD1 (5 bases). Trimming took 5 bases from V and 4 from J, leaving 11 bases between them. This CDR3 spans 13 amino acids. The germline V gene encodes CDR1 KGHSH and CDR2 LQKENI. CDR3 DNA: TGTGCCAGCTCAAACAACCAGGGCACTGAAGCTTTCTTT. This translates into CASSNNQGTEAFF.

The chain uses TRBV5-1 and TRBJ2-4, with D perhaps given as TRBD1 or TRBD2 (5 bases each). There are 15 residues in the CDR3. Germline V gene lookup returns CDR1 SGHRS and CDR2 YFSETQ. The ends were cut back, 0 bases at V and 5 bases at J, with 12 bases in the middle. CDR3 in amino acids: CASSLAWGRENIQYF. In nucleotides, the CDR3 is TGCGCCAGCAGCTTGGCGTGGGGACGGGAAAACATTCAGTACTTC. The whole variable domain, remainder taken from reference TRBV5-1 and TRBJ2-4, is KAGVTQTPRYLIKTRGQQVTLSCSPISGHRSVSWYQQTPGQGLQFLFEYFSETQRNKGNFPGRFSGRQFSNSRSEMNVSTLELGDSALYLCASSLAWGRENIQYFGAGTRLSVL.

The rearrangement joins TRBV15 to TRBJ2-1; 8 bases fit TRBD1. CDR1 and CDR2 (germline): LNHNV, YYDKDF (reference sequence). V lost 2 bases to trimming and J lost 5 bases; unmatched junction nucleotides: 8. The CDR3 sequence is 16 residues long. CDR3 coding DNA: TGTGCCACCAGCAGATATGGACAGGGACTTCACAATGAGCAGTTCTTC. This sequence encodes CATSRYGQGLHNEQFF.

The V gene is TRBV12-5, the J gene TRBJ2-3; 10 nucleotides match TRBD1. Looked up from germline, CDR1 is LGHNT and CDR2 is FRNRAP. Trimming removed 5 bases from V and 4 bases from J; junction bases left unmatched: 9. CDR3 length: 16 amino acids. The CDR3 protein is CASGLTGTGVSDTQYF. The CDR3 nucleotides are TGTGCTAGTGGTCTCACCGGGACAGGGGTTTCAGATACGCAGTATTTT.

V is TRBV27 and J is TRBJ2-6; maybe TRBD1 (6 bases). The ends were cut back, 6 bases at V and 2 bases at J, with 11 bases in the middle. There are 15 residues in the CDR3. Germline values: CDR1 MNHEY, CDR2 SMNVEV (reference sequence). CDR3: CASSERTAGANVLTF. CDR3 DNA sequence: TGTGCCAGCAGCGAGAGGACAGCTGGGGCCAACGTCCTGACTTTC.

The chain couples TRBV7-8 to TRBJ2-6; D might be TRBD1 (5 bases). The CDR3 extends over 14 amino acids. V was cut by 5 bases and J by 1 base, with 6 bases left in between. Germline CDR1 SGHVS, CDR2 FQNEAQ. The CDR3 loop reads CASSPGSGANVLTF. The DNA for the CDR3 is TGTGCCAGCAGCCCAGGGTCTGGGGCCAACGTCCTGACTTTC.